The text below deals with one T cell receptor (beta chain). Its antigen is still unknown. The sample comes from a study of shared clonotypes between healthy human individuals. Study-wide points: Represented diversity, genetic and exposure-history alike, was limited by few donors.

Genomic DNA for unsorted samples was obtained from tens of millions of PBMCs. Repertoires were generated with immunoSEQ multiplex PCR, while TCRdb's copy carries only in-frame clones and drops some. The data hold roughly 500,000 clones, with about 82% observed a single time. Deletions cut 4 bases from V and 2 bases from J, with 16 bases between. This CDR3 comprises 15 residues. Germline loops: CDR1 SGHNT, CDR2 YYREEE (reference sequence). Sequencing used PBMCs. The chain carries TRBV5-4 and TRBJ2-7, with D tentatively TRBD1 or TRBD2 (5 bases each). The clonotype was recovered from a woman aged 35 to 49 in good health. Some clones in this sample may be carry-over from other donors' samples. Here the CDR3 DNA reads TGTGCCAGCAGCCCGTCGGGACCTCGGCCCTACGAGCAGTACTTC. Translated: CASSPSGPRPYEQYF. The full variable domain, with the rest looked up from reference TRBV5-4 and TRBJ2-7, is ETGVTQSPTHLIKTRGQQVTLRCSSQSGHNTVSWYQQALGQGPQFIFQYYREEENGRGNFPPRFSGLQFPNYSSELNVNALELDDSALYLCASSPSGPRPYEQYFGPGTRLTVT.